One and the same sample provided the 29 T cell receptor beta chains below, sequenced in a study of radiation and T cells in renal cell carcinoma. The data were produced by immunoSEQ multiplex PCR, yet TCRdb's version contains in-frame clones alone and is incomplete. The table shows around 170,000 clones, with about 88% occurring only once. This sample's time point: blood 4 weeks post-SBRT, at nephrectomy. The treatment was: 15 Gy SBRT to primary tumor, nephrectomy 4 weeks later. Sequencing was performed on blood, taken from a patient whose treatment included radiotherapy and nephrectomy. Source of these receptors: a woman in her fifties or sixties with renal cell carcinoma.

The gene calls are TRBV13 and TRBJ1-2, with a weak D call TRBD1 (6 bases). This CDR3 region has 14 residues. Trimming shortened V by 5 bases and J by 5 bases, and 15 bases separated the two germline ends. Germline lookup yields CDR1 PRHDT and CDR2 FYEKMQ (reference sequence). In nucleotides, the CDR3 is TGTGCCAGCAGCCGGACAGCCACGTCGTATGGCTACACCTTC. Translating it yields CASSRTATSYGYTF.

The chain has TRBV7-2 and TRBJ2-5; 13 bases align to TRBD2. This CDR3 is 16 amino acids long. Looked up from germline, CDR1 is SGHTA and CDR2 is FQGNSA. V trimming: 4 bases; J trimming: 4 bases; junction bases outside the gene matches: 6. The CDR3 nucleotides are TGTGCCAGCAGCTCCATGACTAGCGGGGGGTCAGAGACCCAGTACTTC. Translation: CASSSMTSGGSETQYF.

This rearrangement joins TRBV7-2 to TRBJ1-6; D uncertain. This CDR3 is 15 amino acids long. Germline loops: CDR1 SGHTA, CDR2 FQGNSA. V shed 5 bases and J shed 9 bases, with 17 bases lying between them. The CDR3 DNA sequence: TGTGCCAGCAGCCCACGCGGCCCGCTAAGTTCACCCCTCCACTTT. Amino acids: CASSPRGPLSSPLHF.

J is TRBJ2-1 and V is TRBV4-2; 13 bases fit TRBD2. V shed 2 bases, J shed 6 bases, and the junction held 1 base outside the gene matches. The CDR3 totals 15 residues. Germline CDR1 LGHNA, CDR2 YNFKEQ. In DNA, the CDR3 is TGTGCCAGCAGCCAAAGACTAGCGGGGGGCAATGAGCAGTTCTTC. Amino acids: CASSQRLAGGNEQFF.

This clone was picked up one time. This chain joins TRBV6-5 and TRBJ1-3; D possibly corresponds to TRBD1 (6 bases). From germline, CDR1 is MNHEY and CDR2 SVGAGI. V was shortened by 2 bases and J by 3 bases, with 14 bases between the two germline ends. The CDR3 is 16 amino acids. CDR3 in amino acids: CASSYLDRHYGNTIYF. The CDR3 region has the DNA TGTGCCAGCAGTTACCTTGACAGGCATTATGGAAACACCATATATTTT.

This chain joins TRBV4-1 and TRBJ1-2; 7 bases match TRBD1. The CDR3 has 15 residues. V lost 2 bases, J lost 5 bases, and 8 bases stayed unmatched. Germline CDR1 is MGHRA and CDR2 is YSYEKL. The CDR3: CASSQSTGSDYGYTF. The CDR3 coding sequence is TGCGCCAGCAGCCAATCGACAGGGTCAGATTATGGCTACACCTTC.

The V gene is TRBV5-6, the J gene TRBJ1-2; D uncertain. Trimming removed 0 bases from V and 5 bases from J, with 5 bases in between. The CDR3 has 12 residues. Germline lookup yields CDR1 SGHDT and CDR2 YYEEEE. This CDR3 reads CASSLAGYGYTF. DNA for the CDR3: TGTGCCAGCAGCTTGGCGGGGTATGGCTACACCTTC.

The chain has TRBV11-2 and TRBJ2-5; no reliable D call. This CDR3 is built from 13 residues. The germline CDR1 and CDR2 sequences are SGHAT and FQNNGV. V shed 7 bases and J shed 1 base, with 10 bases lying between them. The CDR3 loop reads CASTRRSQETQYF. CDR3 nucleotide sequence: TGTGCCAGCACCCGCCGGAGCCAAGAGACCCAGTACTTC. Using reference TRBV11-2 and TRBJ2-5 for the parts outside the CDR3, the full variable domain is EAGVAQSPRYKIIEKRQSVAFWCNPISGHATLYWYQQILGQGPKLLIQFQNNGVVDDSQLPKDRFSAERLKGVDSTLKIQPAKLEDSAVYLCASTRRSQETQYFGPGTRLLVL.

The V call is TRBV5-1, the J call TRBJ2-5; 9 bases agree with TRBD2. Germline V gene sequence: CDR1 SGHRS, CDR2 YFSETQ. J gave up 7 bases and V 1 base, and 14 bases lay outside the gene matches. This CDR3 is 17 amino acids long. CDR3 sequence reads: CASSLTTGSGGSGTQYF. The DNA of the CDR3 is TGCGCCAGCAGCTTGACAACAGGAAGCGGGGGGTCAGGGACCCAGTACTTC.

The CDR3 region has the DNA TGTGCCAGCCTCCCTAGGGGGAGCTCCTACGAGCAGTACTTC. Its translation: CASLPRGSSYEQYF. The genes are TRBV6-1 and TRBJ2-7, with D possibly matching TRBD1 (6 bases). Deletions cut 8 bases from V and 0 bases from J, with 14 bases between. The CDR3 is made up of 14 amino acids. Germline V gene data show CDR1 as MNHNS and CDR2 as SASEGT.

The genes are TRBV6-5 and TRBJ1-3; D perhaps matches TRBD1 (6 bases). This CDR3 region has 15 residues. V was pared by 5 bases and J by 0 bases, with 11 bases between. In germline, CDR1 is MNHEY, CDR2 SVGAGI. The CDR3 region is CASSIDRNSGNTIYF. CDR3 coding DNA: TGTGCCAGCAGTATAGACAGGAACTCTGGAAACACCATATATTTT.

The chain combines TRBV5-6 with TRBJ1-3, with D tentatively TRBD1 (5 bases). Germline V gives CDR1 SGHDT, CDR2 YYEEEE. Trimming cost V 0 bases and J 0 bases, with 10 bases left between them. The CDR3 has 16 amino acids. CDR3 sequence (DNA): TGTGCCAGCAGCTTGGACCGGGGGAGCTCTGGAAACACCATATATTTT. Translation gives CASSLDRGSSGNTIYF. Supplemented by reference TRBV5-6 and TRBJ1-3, the full variable domain reads DAGVTQSPTHLIKTRGQQVTLRCSPKSGHDTVSWYQQALGQGPQFIFQYYEEEERQRGNFPDRFSGHQFPNYSSELNVNALLLGDSALYLCASSLDRGSSGNTIYFGEGSWLTVV.

V gene TRBV6-5 combines with J gene TRBJ2-1, with D perhaps TRBD1 (5 bases). Germline V gene sequence: CDR1 MNHEY, CDR2 SVGAGI. The CDR3 is 13 amino acids. Trimming pared 10 bases from V and 0 bases from J, leaving 10 bases between. DNA of the CDR3: TGTGCCACCAGGGCTAGCTCCTACAATGAGCAGTTCTTC. Its translation: CATRASSYNEQFF.

The chain recombines TRBV2 with TRBJ1-6, with a weak D call TRBD1 (5 bases). This CDR3 comprises 14 residues. V was trimmed by 8 bases and J by 6 bases, leaving 14 bases between them. CDR1 SNHLY and CDR2 FYNNEI come from the germline V gene. CDR3 DNA sequence: TGTGCCAGCTCCCTGGGGGTATTTAATTCACCCCTCCACTTT. Translating gives CASSLGVFNSPLHF.

The chain has TRBV11-2 and TRBJ2-5; TRBD1 aligns across 10 bases. The CDR3 spans 17 residues. Germline trimming cut 1 base from V and 2 bases from J; bases unmatched to any gene: 7. Germline-derived CDR1 and CDR2 are SGHAT and FQNNGV. The CDR3 loop is CASSLGIGTGDQETQYF. CDR3 bases: TGTGCCAGCAGCTTAGGTATTGGGACAGGGGATCAAGAGACCCAGTACTTC.

For the CDR3, the DNA is TGTGCCAGCAGCGTAGGGGGACACGAAGAGACCCAGTACTTC. Translation gives CASSVGGHEETQYF. The genes are TRBV9 and TRBJ2-5, with D perhaps matching TRBD1 (6 bases). Trimming took off 0 bases at V and 3 bases at J, with 9 bases between the two ends. The CDR3 covers 14 residues. Germline-derived CDR1 and CDR2 are SGDLS and YYNGEE.

This clone was observed once. The V call is TRBV5-1, the J call TRBJ1-2; D remains unclear. Trimming pared 4 bases from V and 0 bases from J, leaving 10 bases between. This CDR3 contains 14 residues. Germline lookup yields CDR1 SGHRS and CDR2 YFSETQ. CDR3 amino acids: CASSADGANYGYTF. The CDR3 region has the DNA TGCGCCAGCAGCGCGGACGGGGCTAACTATGGCTACACCTTC.

This chain joins TRBV7-9 and TRBJ1-1; possibly TRBD1 for D (5 bases). The CDR3 covers 14 residues. From germline, CDR1 is SEHNR and CDR2 FQNEAQ (reference sequence). The V gene lost 7 bases and the J gene lost 0 bases, with 12 bases spanning the gap. CDR3 loop: CASTRDVMNTEAFF. CDR3 DNA sequence: TGTGCCAGCACCCGGGACGTAATGAACACTGAAGCTTTCTTT.

The chain uses TRBV11-3 and TRBJ2-7; a possible D gene is TRBD1 (6 bases). The CDR3 is 14 residues long. With 3 bases removed from V and 2 bases from J, the gap between germline ends came to 11 bases. Germline V CDR1 and CDR2: SGHNT, YENEEA. CDR3 protein: CASSLAGDPYEQYF. CDR3 nucleotides: TGTGCCAGCAGCTTGGCAGGGGACCCCTACGAGCAGTACTTC.

The chain links TRBV5-1 to TRBJ1-1; possible D gene TRBD1, 5 bases. The CDR3 consists of 15 residues. The ends were cut back, 1 base at V and 3 bases at J, with 13 bases in the middle. Germline lookup yields CDR1 SGHRS and CDR2 YFSETQ. CDR3 sequence: CASSLTGVTDTEAFF. CDR3 coding DNA: TGCGCCAGCAGCTTGACAGGTGTTACGGACACTGAAGCTTTCTTT.

This chain links TRBV6-4 with TRBJ2-1, with D perhaps TRBD2 (6 bases). The V gene lost 3 bases and the J gene lost 5 bases, with 11 bases spanning the gap. The CDR3 contains 14 residues. Germline-derived CDR1 and CDR2 are MRHNA and SNTAGT. Written as DNA, the CDR3 is TGTGCCAGCAGTGAAGAACTAGCCGACAATGAGCAGTTCTTC. Protein product: CASSEELADNEQFF.

V gene TRBV19 combines with J gene TRBJ2-1; a possible D gene is TRBD1 (5 bases). Germline V gene lookup returns CDR1 LNHDA and CDR2 SQIVND (reference sequence). The length of the CDR3 is 14 residues. Trimming took off 3 bases at V and 1 base at J, with 7 bases between the two ends. CDR3 nucleotide sequence: TGTGCCAGTAGTATTAGGGGATCCTACAATGAGCAGTTCTTC. Amino acids: CASSIRGSYNEQFF.

Written as DNA, the CDR3 is TGTGCCAGCCAGAGGTCCGACTATGGCTACACCTTC. This codes for CASQRSDYGYTF. V is TRBV6-1 and J is TRBJ1-2, with D uncertain. This CDR3 has 12 residues. Germline V gives CDR1 MNHNS, CDR2 SASEGT. The ends were cut back, 8 bases at V and 3 bases at J, with 10 bases in the middle.

The chain joins TRBV6-1 to TRBJ2-7, with 10 bases lining up with TRBD1. CDR1 and CDR2 (germline): MNHNS, SASEGT. The CDR3 contains 14 residues. Trimming removed 7 bases from V and 4 bases from J; junction bases left unmatched: 7. CDR3 in amino acids: CASKSDRGNYEQYF. The CDR3 DNA reads TGTGCCAGCAAATCGGACAGGGGGAATTACGAGCAGTACTTC.

J is TRBJ1-6 and V is TRBV11-1, with 7 bases that match TRBD1. The CDR3 covers 14 residues. The germline CDR1 and CDR2 sequences are SGHAT and FQDESV (reference sequence). Germline trimming cut 0 bases from V and 14 bases from J; bases unmatched to any gene: 7. The CDR3 DNA reads as TGTGCCAGCAGCTTAGCGGGACAGCACCCGGCCCTCCACTTT. Translating gives CASSLAGQHPALHF.

The chain is built from TRBV5-1 and TRBJ2-4; D is possibly TRBD1 (5 bases). Germline lookup yields CDR1 SGHRS and CDR2 YFSETQ. The length of the CDR3 is 18 residues. Deletions cut 0 bases from V and 0 bases from J, with 16 bases between. CDR3 DNA sequence: TGCGCCAGCAGCTTGGATTTGAGACAGCCACTAGCCAAAAACATTCAGTACTTC. Translated, it gives CASSLDLRQPLAKNIQYF.

The V gene is TRBV4-1, the J gene TRBJ2-7; D is ambiguous. V shed 0 bases and J shed 4 bases, with 10 bases lying between them. The CDR3 consists of 14 residues. The germline CDR1 and CDR2 sequences are MGHRA and YSYEKL. CDR3 amino acids: CASSQDRAGYEQYF. In DNA form, the CDR3 reads TGCGCCAGCAGCCAAGACAGAGCTGGTTACGAGCAGTACTTC.

The V and J genes are TRBV12-5 and TRBJ2-7, with TRBD1 matching over 8 bases. This CDR3 has 13 residues. Germline assignment: CDR1 LGHNT and CDR2 FRNRAP. V lost 6 bases and J lost 5; bases outside the gene matches: 6. DNA of the CDR3: TGTGCTAGTGGATACCAGGGGGCCGACGAGCAGTACTTC. Translation: CASGYQGADEQYF. Complete variable domain (other parts from reference TRBV12-5 and TRBJ2-7): DARVTQTPRHKVTEMGQEVTMRCQPILGHNTVFWYRQTMMQGLELLAYFRNRAPLDDSGMPKDRFSAEMPDATLATLKIQPSEPRDSAVYFCASGYQGADEQYFGPGTRLTVT.

This clone was seen more than once but under ten times. The chain links TRBV29-1 to TRBJ1-2; 7 bases line up with TRBD1. The ends lost 2 bases at V and 4 bases at J; junction bases unmatched: 7. The CDR3 sequence is 14 residues long. The germline V gene has CDR1 SQVTM and CDR2 ANQGSEA. CDR3 nucleotide sequence: TGCAGCGTTGAAATAGGGGGCTCTGGCTATGGCTACACCTTC. Protein: CSVEIGGSGYGYTF.